This T cell receptor beta chain was captured in a study of cytomegalovirus exposure and HLA in healthy donors (dated 2017 in TCRdb). Turning to the overall study: In an earlier analysis of 450 to 750 of the donors, 250 to 350 Gb of sequence data and approximately 120 million unique TCR beta sequences from about 180 million T cells were reported. An early release covering 550 to 700 HLA-typed donors comprised about 300 gigabases of sequencing data and roughly 86 million unique TCR sequences. Of the 300 to 500 genotyped donors, 80% to 90% were placed in the genetic ancestry cluster associated with self-reported Caucasian donors. The study aimed to test whether signatures of past pathogen exposure could be identified by cataloging public T cell receptors. The study used immunosequencing to profile the T cell repertoires of around 600 subjects and linked those repertoires to cytomegalovirus serostatus. Besides the first cohort of 500 to 700 subjects, a separate validation cohort made up of around 120 different subjects was used. The study combined high-throughput TCR immunosequencing, statistical association of individual TCRs with disease status, and machine learning to predict cytomegalovirus infection status. A later analysis re-examined previously published TCR beta repertoires from more than 600 donors and added high-resolution HLA genotyping to investigate patterns of TCR occurrence. In the later analysis, no new phenotypic data were used to find candidate immune exposures; instead, reliance was placed on TCR beta sequences and their occurrence across donors. To decide whether each TCR beta V gene segment behaved as functional or pseudogenic, an earlier analysis of 587 of the donors relied on high-throughput TCR beta sequencing. Donor age, sex, ethnicity and CMV serostatus were compiled together with the repertoire data. A later genetic analysis used genome-wide SNP genotypes for 398 of the 666 donors, treating that subset as a discovery cohort. All discovery cohort repertoires had been generated using a single sequencing platform. HLA typing covered class I and class II loci at four-digit resolution. Typing coverage varied by locus: roughly 620-630 donors for A, B, C, DRB1 and DQB1; roughly 510 for DQA1; more than 600 for DPA1; roughly 470 for DPB1. Several DR-DQ haplotypes were handled as single units for association and clustering because linkage in the cohort was strong. Among about 400 genotyped donors of the cohort, an average of roughly 230,000 unique TCR beta nucleotide sequences was sequenced per donor, of which roughly 17% were non-productive. What the authors observed across the whole study: In this cohort, only TCR beta chains were sequenced, and detectable features were limited by the absence of alpha or paired-chain data. Some 16 rarely observed V segments, including chromosome 9 orphons, were excluded from the earlier analysis of almost 600 of the donors because counts were too low. In an earlier analysis of about 600 of the donors, most TCR beta V segments appeared in productive rearrangements about 87% or about 30% of the time, broadly matching IMGT annotations. A further reported finding was that TCR beta sequences accurately predicted the HLA-A and HLA-B alleles for most subjects in the first cohort. A later analysis found that HLA-associated TCR beta chains were more clonally expanded and had lower generation probabilities than equally common non-associated chains. In a later analysis, TCR association rates were found to vary across HLA loci, with the most associated TCRs seen for DRB1 alleles and the fewest for HLA-C alleles. The presence/absence analyses assumed that sequencing depth was roughly uniform across donors, and that assumption may not be true. A later genetic analysis reported fewer N-insertions in productive TCRs among donors in an Asian-associated ancestry cluster than the roughly 620-donor mean. A cluster of highly shared sequence variants was judged likely to be a technical artifact of the sequencing pipeline. Linkage disequilibrium might explain the correlated functional status among segregating V segments, but an unknown experimental factor could not be ruled out. In a later analysis, several top co-occurrence clusters were reported to appear linked to parvovirus B19, influenza, CMV and Epstein-Barr virus. The authors suggested that the approach could potentially be generalized to other disease states and immunological phenotypes. Strong co-occurrence of HLA alleles, especially DR and DQ, made assigning TCR associations to individual alleles difficult. Across donors, most TCR sequences were observed very rarely, whereas some public TCRs were present in many individuals. For the cohort, immune exposure information was limited to CMV serostatus. A total of 150 or so TCR beta chains were listed by the study as associated with cytomegalovirus. Because HLA typing was unavailable for some donors at each locus, only the typed subset was used in association tests. The 87-base-pair reads could not distinguish some IMGT-functional V segments, including TRBV6-2 and TRBV6-3, so those segments were excluded. At a false discovery rate of 0.05, a later analysis linked fewer than 20,000 TCR beta sequences to specific HLA alleles. In both the original and validation cohorts, the classifier was reported to diagnose cytomegalovirus status with high specificity and sensitivity. A later genetic analysis associated a missense DCLRE1C variant with V-gene and J-gene trimming of TCR beta chains, and an independent cohort replicated the association. Three of the identified cytomegalovirus-associated TCR beta chains were confirmed in vitro to be specific for cytomegalovirus antigens. Most CMV-associated TCR beta chains appeared to be HLA-restricted in a later analysis, and the HLA associations seemed to be driven largely by CMV exposure.

In total, roughly 670 healthy bone marrow donors made up the cohort. At the time of sampling, all cohort members were nominally healthy, though unrecorded immune exposures were likely present. The donor was CMV seropositive and belonged to the group of around 300 seropositive cohort members. Every donor gave a peripheral blood sample, and the peripheral blood mononuclear cells from that sample were used for TCR beta sequencing. The Qiagen DNeasy Blood Extraction Kit was used to extract genomic DNA from the blood cell samples. On this clone: It lacks a known antigen. No much larger clone is present one base from it, and per-base qualities are unavailable.

The germline V gene encodes CDR1 MDHEN and CDR2 SYDVKM. Inclusive of the bounding cysteine and phenylalanine, the CDR3 is 19 residues long. Only the CDR3 part of the read is kept: 57 bases, read in frame from the first base. Clipping removes 3 bases from V and 5 bases from J, with 20 as the unmatched junction base count. Preparation of the library involved the immunoSEQ multiplex PCR assay. For the multiplex PCR, a mixture combining 60 forward primers for TCR Vbeta segments and 13 reverse primers for TCR Jbeta segments was used. A multiplex PCR assay on genomic DNA amplified the CDR3 region of rearranged TCR beta genes. Amplified TCR beta libraries were sequenced as 87-base-pair reads on the Illumina HiSeq System. The paper's processing steps were these. A later analysis tallied 70 million to 100 million unique TCR beta chains across the 650 to 750 repertoires, and some 12 million of those chains were shared by two or more donors. To remove PCR and sequencing errors, raw reads were error-corrected and collapsed into unique sequences using a nearest-neighbor algorithm that merged closely related sequences. V, D and J gene segments were assigned by aligning CDR3 sequences to IMGT reference sequences. For a sequence to be retained, at least a six-nucleotide match to both a V gene segment and a J gene segment was required. Rearrangements were classified as productive when the CDR3 lacked stop codons and remained in frame with V and J, and all other rearrangements were classified as non-productive. CDR3 was defined by IMGT convention, running from the second conserved V-encoded cysteine to the conserved J-encoded phenylalanine. The earlier analysis of about 610 of the donors excluded sequences that lacked an unambiguous match to a single V gene segment. In an earlier analysis of several hundred of the donors, V segments were called functional above 56.7% productive rearrangements and were called segregating when the between-donor standard deviation exceeded 5%. A statistical classification framework was developed to diagnose cytomegalovirus status using the catalog of TCR beta chain sequences. V and J gene assignment, in a later analysis, came from comparing TCR nucleotide sequences with IMGT/GENE-DB human TR gene sequences. In a later analysis, CDR3 sequences and most-parsimonious VDJ recombination scenarios were assigned using the TCRdist pipeline. In a later analysis, each TCR beta chain was defined by its CDR3 amino acid sequence together with its V-gene family, and reads without a unique V-gene family were excluded. To address suspected cross-contamination and a sequencing artifact, a later analysis removed approximately 590 highly shared, low-generation-probability nucleotide sequences. In a later analysis, a clonal expansion index for each public chain was calculated from normalized within-repertoire ranks of inferred template counts. In a later analysis, generation probabilities were computed with a VDJ recombination model fitted to out-of-frame rearrangements, and the resulting probabilities were checked against IGoR. In a later analysis, TCR-TCR, TCR-HLA and TCR-CMV co-occurrence was scored with hypergeometric tests, and a repertoire-size bias correction was applied to TCR pairs. In a later analysis, false discovery rates were estimated by permuting HLA or CMV assignments 20 times. A later analysis grouped co-occurring TCRs with DBSCAN, adding TCRdist sequence similarity when clustering within HLA-allele-positive subsets. For co-occurrence clustering, repertoires with fewer than 30,000 or more than 120,000 public chains were excluded, along with four to six repertoires with anomalous nucleotide sharing. This is the immuneACCESS table as TCRdb keeps it, with only in-frame sequences that have V and J called. A part of the clones is gone; compared with another copy, unresolved V genes explain less than half, and the rest is unexplained. V, J and clone size were drawn from that table, and D and trimming were deduced from the DNA. The sample data list around 97,000 clones, and under 85% of these were observed just once. The top ten clones comprise about 4% of the sample.

Sequencing was done on a sample of PBMCs. This receptor was taken from a man between 50 and 59 years old in good health and CMV-seropositive. The rearranged chain carries TRBV28 and TRBJ2-7; TRBD1 fits 9 bases in the junction. The base sequence is TGTGCCAGCAGTTTCCCGGGACAGGGAAATTTCATTCTTGCCCACGAGCAGTACTTC. The resulting protein is CASSFPGQGNFILAHEQYF.